Listed below are T cell receptor beta chains from one sample, sequenced in a study of beta chain features in type 1 diabetes. Sequencing was performed with immunoSEQ multiplex PCR; in TCRdb, only in-frame clones are kept and a portion is missing. The sample records about 650,000 clones, 9.5% to 15% being singletons. The material sequenced was naive CD4+ T cells from blood. These receptors were obtained from a man aged 25 to 45 with type 1 diabetes. Each CDR3 is given with its conserved first and last residue. A D gene is named only where the DNA matches it firmly. Rows may omit the clone size; those that give it use once, few, many or a size class.

j_call v_call clone_size d_call cdr3_aa cdr3_nt
TRBJ2-7 TRBV29-1 - - CSVVGNYEQYF TGCAGCGTTGTAGGGAACTACGAGCAGTACTTC
TRBJ1-1 TRBV19 - TRBD1 CASSPRQGSTEAFF TGTGCCAGTAGCCCTCGACAGGGCAGCACTGAAGCTTTCTTT
TRBJ1-1 TRBV25-1 - TRBD1 CASSASRTGRTEAFF TGTGCCAGCAGTGCATCCCGGACAGGGAGGACTGAAGCTTTCTTT
TRBJ2-3 TRBV28 - - CASSAQAGTDTQYF TGTGCCAGCAGCGCACAGGCGGGGACAGATACGCAGTATTTT
TRBJ2-7 TRBV7-2 - - CASSLLPASYEQYF TGTGCCAGCAGCTTACTACCAGCCTCCTACGAGCAGTACTTC
TRBJ2-1 TRBV28 - - CASSPRTGYNEQFF TGTGCCAGCAGCCCCCGGACTGGTTACAATGAGCAGTTCTTC
TRBJ2-1 TRBV14 few - CASSQYSYNEQFF TGTGCCAGCAGCCAATACTCCTACAATGAGCAGTTCTTC
TRBJ1-4 TRBV2 few TRBD1 CASSEGTGWEKLFF TGTGCCAGCAGTGAGGGGACAGGTTGGGAAAAACTGTTTTTT
TRBJ2-7 TRBV6-1 - - CASSERELEQYF TGTGCCAGCAGTGAAAGGGAGCTCGAGCAGTACTTC
TRBJ1-4 TRBV11-2 once TRBD1 CASSLVWDRDNEKLFF TGTGCCAGCAGCTTAGTGTGGGACAGGGATAATGAAAAACTGTTTTTT
TRBJ2-5 TRBV2 - - CASSARLHQETQYF TGTGCCAGCAGTGCCAGACTTCACCAAGAGACCCAGTACTTC
TRBJ2-5 TRBV9 few TRBD1 CASSAGTGNQETQYF TGTGCCAGCAGCGCCGGGACAGGGAACCAAGAGACCCAGTACTTC
TRBJ2-5 TRBV5-4 - - CASSLMGRIQETQYF TGTGCCAGCAGCTTGATGGGGCGCATCCAAGAGACCCAGTACTTC
TRBJ1-5 TRBV5-4 - - CASSLGGRLSHPQHF TGTGCCAGCAGCTTGGGTGGAAGACTATCGCATCCCCAGCATTTT
TRBJ1-4 TRBV19 few - CASTHNEKLFF TGTGCCAGTACCCACAATGAAAAACTGTTTTTT
TRBJ2-5 TRBV7-2 few - CASSLVGGGSFGETQYF TGTGCCAGCAGCTTAGTTGGCGGCGGCTCGTTTGGGGAGACCCAGTACTTC
TRBJ1-3 TRBV29-1 few - CSVQQVSGNTIYF TGCAGCGTTCAACAGGTCTCTGGAAACACCATATATTTT
TRBJ2-6 TRBV27 - - CASSHRANVLTF TGTGCCAGCAGCCACAGGGCCAACGTCCTGACTTTC
TRBJ1-2 TRBV13 few - CASSARWDYGYTF TGTGCCAGCAGCGCGCGGTGGGACTATGGCTACACCTTC
TRBJ2-2 TRBV5-4 few - CASSLNQGTGELFF TGTGCCAGCAGCTTAAATCAGGGAACCGGGGAGCTGTTTTTT
TRBJ2-5 TRBV7-2 - - CASSLGRGAQQETQYF TGTGCCAGCAGCTTAGGCCGGGGGGCCCAGCAAGAGACCCAGTACTTC
TRBJ1-2 TRBV29-1 - TRBD1 CSVRETGGDGGYTF TGCAGCGTTAGAGAGACAGGGGGCGATGGTGGCTACACCTTC
TRBJ2-2 TRBV7-2 - - CASSSQSLIGELFF TGTGCCAGCAGCTCTCAAAGTCTGATCGGGGAGCTGTTTTTT
TRBJ2-3 TRBV6-6 few - CASTSSQRFDTQYF TGTGCCAGCACGTCGAGTCAGCGGTTTGATACGCAGTATTTT
TRBJ1-2 TRBV11-1 - - CASSLQGGEFGYTF TGTGCCAGCAGCTTACAAGGGGGAGAATTTGGCTACACCTTC
TRBJ2-1 TRBV7-6 few - CASSLGTANNEQFF TGTGCCAGCAGCTTAGGGACAGCAAACAATGAGCAGTTCTTC
TRBJ2-2 TRBV5-8 few - CASSPSPSDSWIGELFF TGTGCCAGCAGCCCCTCACCCTCCGACAGTTGGATCGGGGAGCTGTTTTTT
TRBJ2-3 TRBV7-2 few TRBD1 CASHTPLDRGTDTQYF TGTGCCAGCCACACCCCTTTGGACAGGGGGACAGATACGCAGTATTTT
TRBJ1-5 TRBV7-2 - - CASSTAGYQPQHF TGTGCCAGCAGCACTGCGGGATATCAGCCCCAGCATTTT
TRBJ1-4 TRBV9 - - CASSVELGTNEKLFF TGTGCCAGCAGCGTAGAACTCGGAACTAATGAAAAACTGTTTTTT
TRBJ2-7 TRBV7-9 - - CASSLGVVAYEQYF TGTGCCAGCAGCTTAGGGGTAGTCGCCTACGAGCAGTACTTC
TRBJ2-6 TRBV5-1 few - CASSLAKRSGANVLTF TGCGCCAGCAGCTTGGCCAAAAGAAGTGGGGCCAACGTCCTGACTTTC
TRBJ2-4 TRBV5-1 many - CASSLEGSTNIQYF TGCGCCAGCAGCTTGGAGGGATCGACTAACATTCAGTACTTC
TRBJ1-5 TRBV29-1 - TRBD1 CSVAGQDNQPQHF TGCAGCGTCGCCGGACAGGACAATCAGCCCCAGCATTTT
TRBJ2-5 TRBV7-2 - TRBD1 CASRFQGAETQYF TGTGCCAGCAGATTCCAGGGGGCAGAGACCCAGTACTTC
TRBJ1-2 TRBV4-2 - - CASSQVPSGTLDVYGYTF TGTGCCAGCAGCCAAGTACCGTCCGGGACACTCGACGTCTATGGCTACACCTTC
TRBJ2-5 TRBV7-2 once - CASSGRTAQETQYF TGTGCCAGCAGCGGCCGGACAGCCCAAGAGACCCAGTACTTC
TRBJ2-2 TRBV4-2 - TRBD2 CASSQDLVAGGHGGELFF TGTGCCAGCAGCCAAGATTTGGTCGCGGGGGGTCACGGCGGGGAGCTGTTTTTT